The 21 T cell receptor beta chains below were found in one sample sequenced in a study of shared clonotypes between healthy human individuals. Assay used: immunoSEQ multiplex PCR; TCRdb lists only in-frame clones, some missing. The sample has around 1.6 million clones; 95% to 99% are singletons. The sample comprised naive CD4+ T cells sorted from blood. Subset specified: CD45RA+ positively selected. These receptors all come from a man aged 30-40 years in good health.

The J gene is TRBJ1-1, the V gene TRBV30; 9 bases agree with TRBD1. The length of the CDR3 is 16 residues. J lost 5 bases, V lost 1 base, and 11 bases had no gene match. Germline assignment: CDR1 GTSNPN and CDR2 SVGIG (reference sequence). The DNA for the CDR3 is TGTGCCTGGAGTGGGACAGGGGTCAGGAGAAGAACTGAAGCTTTCTTT. Amino acids: CAWSGTGVRRRTEAFF.

As concerns this clone: This sample also contains other DNA sequences that code for the same CDR3. The CDR3 sequence is CASSLGLAGQSSYEQYF. In DNA, the CDR3 is TGCGCCAGCAGCTTAGGACTAGCGGGTCAGAGCTCCTACGAGCAGTACTTC. The rearrangement links TRBV5-1 to TRBJ2-7; 11 positions agree with TRBD2. CDR1 SGHRS and CDR2 YFSETQ come from the germline V gene. This CDR3 comprises 17 residues. V was pared by 2 bases and J by 0 bases, with 7 bases of the junction left unmatched.

This clone was counted once. The gene calls are TRBV28 and TRBJ1-2; no reliable D call. In germline, CDR1 is MDHEN, CDR2 SYDVKM. The CDR3 has 12 amino acids. Trimming removed 2 bases from V and 8 bases from J, with 9 bases in between. The CDR3 nucleotides are TGTGCCAGCAGTTTACCGGCAGGCGGCTACACCTTC. Its translation is CASSLPAGGYTF.

The chain combines TRBV5-5 with TRBJ1-5, with D possibly TRBD1 on 6 matching bases. Germline CDR1 is SGHKS and CDR2 is YYEKEE (reference sequence). The CDR3 totals 14 residues. The V gene lost 0 bases and the J gene lost 7 bases, with 11 bases spanning the gap. Written as DNA, the CDR3 is TGTGCCAGCAGCTTGGGGCAGGGGAGACAGCCCCAGCATTTT. Its protein product is CASSLGQGRQPQHF.

This clone showed up just once. Other nucleotide sequences from this sample produce the same CDR3. The chain combines TRBV7-2 with TRBJ1-1, with TRBD1 as a possible D gene (6 bases). Germline-derived CDR1 and CDR2 are SGHTA and FQGNSA. CDR3 length: 14 amino acids. Trimming removed 5 bases at V and 1 base at J, with 11 bases between. CDR3 DNA sequence: TGTGCCAGCAGCCTACAGGGATCGAACACTGAAGCTTTCTTT. Amino acid sequence: CASSLQGSNTEAFF.

The chain recombines TRBV11-2 with TRBJ2-2, with D perhaps TRBD2 (6 bases). Looked up from germline, CDR1 is SGHAT and CDR2 is FQNNGV. V lost 4 bases to trimming and J lost 4 bases, with 19 bases between them. The CDR3 has 17 residues. In DNA, the CDR3 is TGTGCCAGCAGCTCCCCGGCGGGATACGGGAGCACCGGGGAGCTGTTTTTT. Translating gives CASSSPAGYGSTGELFF.

The chain has TRBV7-2 and TRBJ1-2; TRBD1 agrees at 12 bases. Trimming took 0 bases from V and 7 from J; bases not matched to a gene: 3. The CDR3 runs to 15 residues. Germline loops: CDR1 SGHTA, CDR2 FQGNSA. The CDR3 DNA follows: TGTGCCAGCAGCTTAGCGAGGGACAGGGGGCTTGGCTACACCTTC. It is translated as CASSLARDRGLGYTF.

This clone was seen a single time. The chain employs TRBV27 and TRBJ2-1, with 8 bases that match TRBD2. Per the germline V gene, CDR1 is MNHEY and CDR2 is SMNVEV (reference sequence). The CDR3 covers 19 residues. Germline trimming cut 7 bases from V and 0 bases from J; bases unmatched to any gene: 17. The CDR3 DNA sequence: TGTGCCAGCACGAATAGACTAGCGCCTCTCGGGAGCTCCTACAATGAGCAGTTCTTC. Its translation is CASTNRLAPLGSSYNEQFF.

Comment on this clone: This specimen includes other DNA sequences encoding the same CDR3. The chain uses TRBV9 and TRBJ2-7; 10 bases map to TRBD2. The germline V gene encodes CDR1 SGDLS and CDR2 YYNGEE. The junction had 3 bases not matched to a gene; V was cut back by 4 bases and J by 2 bases. The CDR3 extends over 14 amino acids. The CDR3 coding sequence is TGTGCCAGCAGCCCAAGCGGGAGGGCCTACGAGCAGTACTTC. It translates to CASSPSGRAYEQYF.

The sample holds one count of this clone. The V gene is TRBV28, the J gene TRBJ1-3, with D hard to call. Trimming stripped 2 bases from V and 0 bases from J, with 8 bases between. CDR3 size: 15 residues. The germline V gene encodes CDR1 MDHEN and CDR2 SYDVKM. CDR3 loop: CASSLGVRSGNTIYF. Here the CDR3 DNA reads TGTGCCAGCAGTTTAGGGGTGCGCTCTGGAAACACCATATATTTT.

CDR3 amino acids: CSVGQGAWETQYF. CDR3 nucleotide sequence: TGCAGCGTAGGGCAGGGGGCCTGGGAGACCCAGTACTTC. The rearrangement joins TRBV29-1 to TRBJ2-5, with 8 bases aligning to TRBD1. Looked up from germline, CDR1 is SQVTM and CDR2 is ANQGSEA. Trimming cost V 6 bases and J 5 bases; bases outside gene matches: 8. The CDR3 loop spans 13 amino acids.

The chain is built from TRBV30 and TRBJ1-5, with 8 bases lining up with TRBD1. This CDR3 is built from 15 residues. V was clipped by 0 bases and J by 3 bases; unmatched bases: 4. In germline, CDR1 is GTSNPN, CDR2 SVGIG (reference sequence). The CDR3 region has the DNA TGTGCCTGGAGTGTGGGACAGGCGCTCAATCAGCCCCAGCATTTT. The encoded protein is CAWSVGQALNQPQHF.

The table lists this clone with a count of one. This chain joins TRBV9 and TRBJ2-1; D is perhaps TRBD2 (5 bases). The ends were cut back, 0 bases at V and 8 bases at J, with 15 bases in the middle. The V gene's germline CDR1 is SGDLS and CDR2 YYNGEE. The CDR3 runs 15 residues. The DNA of the CDR3 is TGTGCCAGCAGCGTAGACGGGCACGAGAGGGATGAGCAGTTCTTC. Protein: CASSVDGHERDEQFF.

Comments on this clone: The identical CDR3 is also encoded by other nucleotide sequences in the sample. The chain joins TRBV2 to TRBJ1-1; D possibly corresponds to TRBD1 (5 bases). This CDR3 is 13 amino acids long. Germline loops: CDR1 SNHLY, CDR2 FYNNEI. The ends were cut back, 3 bases at V and 5 bases at J, with 10 bases in the middle. Here the CDR3 reads CASSDQGGTEAFF. For the CDR3, the DNA is TGTGCCAGCAGTGACCAGGGTGGGACTGAAGCTTTCTTT.

The V gene is TRBV19, the J gene TRBJ2-2; maybe TRBD2 (6 bases). V was trimmed by 10 bases and J by 4 bases, leaving 16 bases between them. The length of the CDR3 is 14 residues. The germline gives CDR1 LNHDA, CDR2 SQIVND (reference sequence). CDR3: CATQEEGRTGELFF. In DNA form, the CDR3 reads TGTGCCACTCAGGAGGAGGGCCGCACCGGGGAGCTGTTTTTT. The variable domain in full, completed from reference TRBV19 and TRBJ2-2, reads DGGITQSPKYLFRKEGQNVTLSCEQNLNHDAMYWYRQDPGQGLRLIYYSQIVNDFQKGDIAEGYSVSREKKESFPLTVTSAQKNPTAFYLCATQEEGRTGELFFGEGSRLTVL.

The chain joins TRBV10-3 to TRBJ2-7; unclear D gene. V was shortened by 6 bases and J by 7 bases, with 19 bases between the two germline ends. This CDR3 is 14 amino acids long. Germline-derived CDR1 and CDR2 are ENHRY and SYGVKD. Here the CDR3 DNA reads TGTGCCATCAGCGGTTCCTTACTTCCCCCGGAGCAGTACTTC. Translation: CAISGSLLPPEQYF.

This clone was found once. The chain has TRBV6-5 and TRBJ2-7; 11 bases agree with TRBD2. V gave up 2 bases and J gave up 10 bases; unmatched junction bases: 4. The CDR3 loop spans 13 amino acids. Germline V lookup: CDR1 MNHEY, CDR2 SVGAGI. The CDR3 DNA follows: TGTGCCAGCAGTTACCCGGGACTAGCGGTTCAGTACTTC. Translating it yields CASSYPGLAVQYF.

The J gene is TRBJ2-3, the V gene TRBV4-3, with no clear D. V gave up 1 base and J gave up 6 bases, with 8 bases separating them. This CDR3 is 13 amino acids long. Germline values: CDR1 LGHNA, CDR2 YSLEER. CDR3 protein: CASSQGTRDTQYF. CDR3 nucleotides: TGCGCCAGCAGCCAAGGGACCCGGGATACGCAGTATTTT.

The chain employs TRBV2 and TRBJ1-4; D call uncertain. The CDR3 extends over 13 amino acids. Trimming removed 7 bases at V and 5 bases at J, with 11 bases between. The V gene's germline CDR1 is SNHLY and CDR2 FYNNEI. DNA for the CDR3: TGTGCCAGCACTCGAGTCCGGAATGAAAAACTGTTTTTT. This codes for CASTRVRNEKLFF.

Turning to this clone: Other DNA sequences of this sample code for an identical CDR3. V and J are TRBV25-1 and TRBJ2-5; the match to TRBD1 covers 7 bases. Trimming removed 6 bases from V and 5 bases from J; junction bases left unmatched: 9. Germline V gene data show CDR1 as MGHDK and CDR2 as SYGVNS. CDR3 size: 14 residues. The CDR3 region has the DNA TGTGCCAGCAGAAGAACAGGGGCTGGGGAGACCCAGTACTTC. Translation: CASRRTGAGETQYF.

The chain recombines TRBV7-9 with TRBJ1-2; D not certain. In germline, CDR1 is SEHNR, CDR2 FQNEAQ (reference sequence). V was clipped by 2 bases and J by 1 base, with 14 bases between them. This CDR3 spans 16 amino acids. The DNA for the CDR3 is TGTGCCAGCAGCTTAACGCGCGAACCGATTAACTATGGCTACACCTTC. This gives the protein CASSLTREPINYGYTF.